Below, 31 T cell receptor beta chains from the same sample are listed, as sequenced in a study of PD-L1 blockade in urothelial cancer. The time point was: pretreatment peripheral blood. TCRdb's copy holds only in-frame clones and misses some; the assay was immunoSEQ multiplex PCR. The repertoire holds about 57,000 clones, with roughly 81% as singletons. The sequencing used PBMCs, collected around atezolizumab (anti-PD-L1) treatment. Source of these receptors: a man aged 70 or older with urothelial cancer.

DNA for the CDR3: TGTGCCTGGAGTCGGATAGGGGATGGCACTGAAGCTTTCTTT. This gives the protein CAWSRIGDGTEAFF. The chain couples TRBV30 to TRBJ1-1; possible D gene TRBD1, 5 bases. Germline CDR1 reads GTSNPN; CDR2 reads SVGIG (reference sequence). The CDR3 is 14 amino acids. V lost 2 bases, J lost 4 bases, and 14 bases lay in between.

There are a few counts of this clone. The CDR3 protein is CASGHPGQALHF. In DNA, the CDR3 is TGTGCTAGTGGTCATCCGGGACAGGCACTCCACTTT. This chain connects TRBV12-5 to TRBJ1-6, with TRBD1 matching over 8 bases. The CDR3 totals 12 residues. CDR1 and CDR2 from the germline V gene are LGHNT and FRNRAP. J was trimmed by 16 bases and V by 5 bases; bases with no gene match: 7.

This clone was seen a handful of times. The CDR3, as DNA: TGTGCCAGCAGCTATGGACAGGGGGCCGGCATGAACACTGAAGCTTTCTTT. Translated, it gives CASSYGQGAGMNTEAFF. The chain has TRBV5-4 and TRBJ1-1; 11 nucleotides match TRBD1. This CDR3 comprises 17 residues. Germline V gene sequence: CDR1 SGHNT, CDR2 YYREEE (reference sequence). The trim removed 3 bases at V and 0 bases at J, leaving 7 bases unmatched.

The chain employs TRBV2 and TRBJ2-1; the D gene is possibly TRBD2 (6 bases). Per germline, CDR1 SNHLY and CDR2 FYNNEI. Trimming left V 2 bases short and J 4 bases short, with 6 bases between. The CDR3 has 13 residues. The DNA of the CDR3 is TGTGCCAGCAGTGAACGGGGGTACAATGAGCAGTTCTTC. As protein: CASSERGYNEQFF.

J is TRBJ2-2 and V is TRBV19; 7 nucleotides agree with TRBD2. Per germline, CDR1 LNHDA and CDR2 SQIVND (reference sequence). Germline trimming cut 4 bases from V and 1 base from J; bases unmatched to any gene: 9. The CDR3 contains 17 residues. The CDR3 spells CASSTSGTTMNTGELFF. The CDR3 nucleotides read TGTGCCAGTAGTACCTCCGGGACTACAATGAACACCGGGGAGCTGTTTTTT.

The chain uses TRBV5-1 and TRBJ1-2; maybe TRBD1 (6 bases). The germline V and J ends were trimmed by 0 bases and 0 bases, with 9 bases remaining between them. This CDR3 contains 15 residues. Germline V CDR1 and CDR2: SGHRS, YFSETQ. The CDR3 sequence is CASSLVGGPNYGYTF. CDR3 DNA: TGCGCCAGCAGCTTGGTTGGGGGCCCTAACTATGGCTACACCTTC. Drawing the rest from reference TRBV5-1 and TRBJ1-2, the complete variable domain is KAGVTQTPRYLIKTRGQQVTLSCSPISGHRSVSWYQQTPGQGLQFLFEYFSETQRNKGNFPGRFSGRQFSNSRSEMNVSTLELGDSALYLCASSLVGGPNYGYTFGSGTRLTVV.

This chain uses TRBV5-1 with TRBJ1-5, with D unclear. Germline loops: CDR1 SGHRS, CDR2 YFSETQ. The V and J ends lost 4 bases and 2 bases respectively, with 10 bases between them. The CDR3 has 14 amino acids. The CDR3 bases are TGCGCCAGCAGCCCGGACGGGGGCAATCAGCCCCAGCATTTT. This codes for CASSPDGGNQPQHF.

CDR3: CASSGSGWSNTGELFF. DNA for the CDR3: TGTGCCAGCAGTGGATCAGGGTGGTCGAACACCGGGGAGCTGTTTTTT. This chain joins TRBV2 and TRBJ2-2, with D possibly TRBD1 on 5 matching bases. The germline V gene has CDR1 SNHLY and CDR2 FYNNEI. Deletions cut 4 bases from V and 0 bases from J, with 12 bases between. The CDR3 is 16 amino acids.

The CDR3 reads CASSLETGYHEQYF. The CDR3, as DNA: TGTGCCAGCAGCCTAGAGACAGGGTACCACGAGCAGTACTTC. This chain links TRBV5-6 with TRBJ2-7, with 7 bases fitting TRBD1. Germline V gene lookup returns CDR1 SGHDT and CDR2 YYEEEE. V shed 4 bases, J shed 5 bases, and the junction held 9 bases outside the gene matches. This CDR3 is built from 14 residues.

This clone occurred once. J is TRBJ2-5 and V is TRBV5-1; D is unresolved. The germline gives CDR1 SGHRS, CDR2 YFSETQ. CDR3 length: 14 amino acids. V gave up 2 bases and J gave up 5 bases, with 13 bases separating them. This CDR3 reads CASSFSVIAETQYF. DNA of the CDR3: TGCGCCAGCAGCTTTTCCGTTATCGCGGAGACCCAGTACTTC.

The V gene is TRBV25-1, the J gene TRBJ2-6; D remains ambiguous. The CDR3 length is 14 residues. Deletions cut 3 bases from V and 3 bases from J, with 6 bases between. From germline, CDR1 is MGHDK and CDR2 SYGVNS. The CDR3 spells CASSDSIGANVLTF. CDR3 in DNA: TGTGCCAGCAGTGATAGTATTGGGGCCAACGTCCTGACTTTC.

This chain connects TRBV11-1 to TRBJ1-2, with 7 positions matching TRBD1. V gave up 5 bases and J gave up 3 bases; unmatched junction bases: 3. CDR1 is SGHAT and CDR2 is FQDESV in the germline V gene (reference sequence). The CDR3 length is 13 residues. CDR3 coding DNA: TGTGCCAGCAGCCCCGGGACAGACTATGGCTACACCTTC. It yields the protein CASSPGTDYGYTF.

The V and J genes are TRBV11-2 and TRBJ1-1, with D unresolved. V dropped 1 base and J dropped 1 base, with 4 bases sitting between them. Germline V gene sequence: CDR1 SGHAT, CDR2 FQNNGV. The CDR3 is 13 residues long. CDR3 bases: TGTGCCAGCAGCTTAGGAGGGAACACTGAAGCTTTCTTT. Translated, it gives CASSLGGNTEAFF. The entire variable domain, with the rest obtained from reference TRBV11-2 and TRBJ1-1, is as follows: EAGVAQSPRYKIIEKRQSVAFWCNPISGHATLYWYQQILGQGPKLLIQFQNNGVVDDSQLPKDRFSAERLKGVDSTLKIQPAKLEDSAVYLCASSLGGNTEAFFGQGTRLTVV.

The CDR3 reads CASSLMRLGDNSPLHF. CDR3 in DNA: TGTGCCAGCAGCTTAATGAGGTTGGGAGATAATTCACCCCTCCACTTT. J is TRBJ1-6 and V is TRBV7-2; no clear D. CDR3 size: 16 residues. Germline-derived CDR1 and CDR2 are SGHTA and FQGNSA. Trimming stripped 2 bases from V and 5 bases from J, with 13 bases between.

The chain couples TRBV18 to TRBJ1-1; D unclear. The CDR3 extends over 14 amino acids. V lost 3 bases and J lost 5, with 13 bases in between. Germline V gene lookup returns CDR1 KGHSH and CDR2 LQKENI. CDR3 sequence: CASSPLGPGTEAFF. The CDR3 DNA follows: TGTGCCAGCTCACCTCTGGGTCCGGGGACTGAAGCTTTCTTT.

V gene TRBV5-5 combines with J gene TRBJ2-5; 8 nucleotides line up with TRBD2. The trim removed 2 bases at V and 5 bases at J, leaving 11 bases unmatched. Per germline, CDR1 SGHKS and CDR2 YYEKEE (reference sequence). This CDR3 has 16 residues. DNA of the CDR3: TGTGCCAGCAGCTTTACTAGCGGAGAGGGGGGGGAGACCCAGTACTTC. Its translation: CASSFTSGEGGETQYF. The whole variable domain, filled in from reference TRBV5-5 and TRBJ2-5, reads DAGVTQSPTHLIKTRGQQVTLRCSPISGHKSVSWYQQVLGQGPQFIFQYYEKEERGRGNFPDRFSARQFPNYSSELNVNALLLGDSALYLCASSFTSGEGGETQYFGPGTRLLVL.

The chain couples TRBV13 to TRBJ2-3; D uncertain. The CDR3 totals 12 residues. CDR1 is PRHDT, CDR2 FYEKMQ, per germline (reference sequence). V lost 5 bases and J lost 7, with 10 bases in between. CDR3 bases: TGTGCCAGCAGCCCAGATTCGAATACGCAGTATTTT. This codes for CASSPDSNTQYF. Based on the CDR3 plus reference TRBV13 and TRBJ2-3, the full variable domain is AAGVIQSPRHLIKEKRETATLKCYPIPRHDTVYWYQQGPGQDPQFLISFYEKMQSDKGSIPDRFSAQQFSDYHSELNMSSLELGDSALYFCASSPDSNTQYFGPGTRLTVL.

The rearrangement links TRBV5-1 to TRBJ2-1, with D possibly TRBD1 on 7 matching bases. The V and J ends lost 3 bases and 9 bases respectively, with 19 bases between them. From germline, CDR1 is SGHRS and CDR2 YFSETQ. The length of the CDR3 is 15 residues. For the CDR3, the DNA is TGCGCCAGCAGCTCAACAGGGGTGGGGGGCTTTGAGCAGTTCTTC. Protein: CASSSTGVGGFEQFF.

V and J are TRBV7-2 and TRBJ2-5; D remains unclear. Germline values: CDR1 SGHTA, CDR2 FQGNSA. The CDR3 loop spans 13 amino acids. The V end was cut by 6 bases, the J end by 5 bases, with 13 bases between. CDR3 DNA sequence: TGTGCCAGCAGTTCCCCGGCGGAGGAGACCCAGTACTTC. Its translation: CASSSPAEETQYF.

This clone was observed a few times. The J gene is TRBJ2-1, the V gene TRBV2; 8 nucleotides line up with TRBD2. J gave up 9 bases and V 2 bases, and 0 bases lay outside the gene matches. This CDR3 has 12 residues. Germline loops: CDR1 SNHLY, CDR2 FYNNEI. The CDR3 bases are TGTGCCAGCAGTGAACTAGCGGGTGAGCAGTTCTTC. This gives the protein CASSELAGEQFF. Combining the CDR3 with reference TRBV2 and TRBJ2-1 gives the whole variable domain EPEVTQTPSHQVTQMGQEVILRCVPISNHLYFYWYRQILGQKVEFLVSFYNNEISEKSEIFDDQFSVERPDGSNFTLKIRSTKLEDSAMYFCASSELAGEQFFGPGTRLTVL.

The chain recombines TRBV10-3 with TRBJ1-1, with TRBD1 as a possible D gene (5 bases). The CDR3 runs 13 residues. V was cut by 6 bases and J by 0 bases, with 8 bases left in between. Germline CDR1 is ENHRY and CDR2 is SYGVKD. The CDR3, as DNA: TGTGCCATCAGCGGGGGGGTGAACACTGAAGCTTTCTTT. Its protein is CAISGGVNTEAFF.

In its sample, this clone was seen a few times. The genes are TRBV19 and TRBJ2-7; TRBD1 is a possible D gene (6 bases). Germline V gene sequence: CDR1 LNHDA, CDR2 SQIVND (reference sequence). V lost 10 bases to trimming and J lost 4 bases, with 32 bases between them. The CDR3 is made up of 18 amino acids. The CDR3 loop reads CATRGRQGSNSEMYEQYF. The DNA for the CDR3 is TGTGCCACTCGAGGCCGGCAGGGGTCCAATTCTGAAATGTACGAGCAGTACTTC.

V gene TRBV4-1 combines with J gene TRBJ1-2, with TRBD1 matching over 8 bases. This CDR3 contains 13 residues. Germline assignment: CDR1 MGHRA and CDR2 YSYEKL. The trim removed 1 base at V and 6 bases at J, leaving 1 base unmatched. This CDR3 reads CASSQGTGNGYTF. The CDR3 coding sequence is TGCGCCAGCAGCCAAGGGACAGGGAATGGCTACACCTTC.

The genes are TRBV19 and TRBJ1-1, with unresolved D. V was shortened by 3 bases and J by 0 bases, with 17 bases between the two germline ends. The CDR3 has 17 amino acids. CDR1 is LNHDA and CDR2 is SQIVND in the germline V gene (reference sequence). CDR3 protein: CASSILQVTSMNTEAFF. In DNA, the CDR3 is TGTGCCAGTAGTATTCTGCAGGTTACCAGTATGAACACTGAAGCTTTCTTT.

Written as DNA, the CDR3 is TGTGCCAGCAGTCGGCTCGGGGGGTACGAGCAGTACTTC. Translated: CASSRLGGYEQYF. The chain has TRBV27 and TRBJ2-7; 7 bases line up with TRBD2. After removal of 5 bases from V and 4 bases from J, the junction contained 5 bases not matched to a gene. Per germline, CDR1 MNHEY and CDR2 SMNVEV (reference sequence). The CDR3 is 13 residues long.

V usage is TRBV2 and J usage is TRBJ2-5; maybe TRBD1 (7 bases). The germline gives CDR1 SNHLY, CDR2 FYNNEI. Trimming pared 6 bases from V and 4 bases from J, leaving 12 bases between. This CDR3 comprises 13 residues. CDR3 sequence reads: CASREGALETQYF. In DNA, the CDR3 is TGTGCCAGCAGGGAGGGGGCCTTAGAGACCCAGTACTTC. Together with reference TRBV2 and TRBJ2-5, the CDR3 gives the full variable domain: EPEVTQTPSHQVTQMGQEVILRCVPISNHLYFYWYRQILGQKVEFLVSFYNNEISEKSEIFDDQFSVERPDGSNFTLKIRSTKLEDSAMYFCASREGALETQYFGPGTRLLVL.

The V and J genes are TRBV28 and TRBJ2-7, with 8 bases aligning to TRBD2. The germline V gene encodes CDR1 MDHEN and CDR2 SYDVKM. Germline trimming cut 7 bases from V and 3 bases from J; bases unmatched to any gene: 8. The CDR3 has 14 amino acids. The CDR3 DNA is TGTGCCAGCACCAAAGCGGGAGTGTTCTACGAGCAGTACTTC. Translated, it gives CASTKAGVFYEQYF. The variable domain in full, with the rest retrieved from reference TRBV28 and TRBJ2-7, is DVKVTQSSRYLVKRTGEKVFLECVQDMDHENMFWYRQDPGLGLRLIYFSYDVKMKEKGDIPEGYSVSREKKERFSLILESASTNQTSMYLCASTKAGVFYEQYFGPGTRLTVT.

The V gene is TRBV10-2, the J gene TRBJ1-4, with a possible D match to TRBD1 (5 bases). Looked up from germline, CDR1 is WSHSY and CDR2 is SAAADI. This CDR3 spans 17 amino acids. V shed 0 bases and J shed 0 bases, with 11 bases lying between them. CDR3 sequence (DNA): TGCGCCAGCAGTGAGTCCAGGGTTCAGGCAACTAATGAAAAACTGTTTTTT. It translates to CASSESRVQATNEKLFF.

This clone occurred once. This chain uses TRBV6-8 with TRBJ1-5; the D gene is possibly TRBD1 (6 bases). The CDR3 has 15 amino acids. The germline V gene encodes CDR1 MNHGY and CDR2 SAAAGT. Trimming stripped 3 bases from V and 4 bases from J, with 13 bases between. CDR3 sequence reads: CASSYSRDTNQPQHF. In nucleotides, the CDR3 is TGTGCCAGCAGTTATTCTAGGGACACTAATCAGCCCCAGCATTTT.

The chain joins TRBV5-6 to TRBJ2-5; TRBD1 matches 9 bases. Germline lookup yields CDR1 SGHDT and CDR2 YYEEEE. CDR3 length equals 17 residues. J was trimmed by 5 bases and V by 3 bases; bases with no gene match: 14. DNA for the CDR3: TGTGCCAGCAGCTCGCAGGACCGGGACAGGGATTGGGAGACCCAGTACTTC. Translation: CASSSQDRDRDWETQYF.

The gene calls are TRBV7-8 and TRBJ2-1, with D perhaps matching TRBD1 (5 bases). CDR1 is SGHVS, CDR2 FQNEAQ, per germline. The CDR3 has 14 residues. Trimming stripped 3 bases from V and 0 bases from J, with 6 bases between. CDR3 DNA sequence: TGTGCCAGCAGCTTTGACAGCTCCTACAATGAGCAGTTCTTC. Its protein is CASSFDSSYNEQFF.